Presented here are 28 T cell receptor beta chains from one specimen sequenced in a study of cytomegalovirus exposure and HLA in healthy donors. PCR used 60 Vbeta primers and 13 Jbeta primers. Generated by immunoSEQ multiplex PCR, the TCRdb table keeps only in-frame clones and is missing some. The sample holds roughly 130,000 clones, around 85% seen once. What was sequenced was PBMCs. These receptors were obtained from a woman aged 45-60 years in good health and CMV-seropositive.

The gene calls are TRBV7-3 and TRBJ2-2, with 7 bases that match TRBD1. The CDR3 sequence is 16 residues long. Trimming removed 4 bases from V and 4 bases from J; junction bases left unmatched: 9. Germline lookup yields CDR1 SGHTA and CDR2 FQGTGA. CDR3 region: CASSSNRGWSTGELFF. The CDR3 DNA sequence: TGTGCCAGCAGCTCTAACAGGGGTTGGTCCACCGGGGAGCTGTTTTTT.

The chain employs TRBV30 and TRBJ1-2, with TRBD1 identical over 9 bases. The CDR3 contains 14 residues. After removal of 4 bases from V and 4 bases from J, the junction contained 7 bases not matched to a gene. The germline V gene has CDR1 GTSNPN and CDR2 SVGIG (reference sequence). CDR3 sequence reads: CAWTTGGDSYGYTF. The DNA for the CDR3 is TGTGCCTGGACCACAGGGGGCGATTCCTATGGCTACACCTTC.

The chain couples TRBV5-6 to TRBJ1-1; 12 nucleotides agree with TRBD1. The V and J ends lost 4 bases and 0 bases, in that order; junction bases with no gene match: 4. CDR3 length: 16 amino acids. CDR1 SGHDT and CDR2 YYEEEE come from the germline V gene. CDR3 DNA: TGTGCCAGCAGCACTGGGACAGGGGGCGTGAACACTGAAGCTTTCTTT. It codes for CASSTGTGGVNTEAFF. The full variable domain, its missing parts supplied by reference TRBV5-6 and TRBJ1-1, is DAGVTQSPTHLIKTRGQQVTLRCSPKSGHDTVSWYQQALGQGPQFIFQYYEEEERQRGNFPDRFSGHQFPNYSSELNVNALLLGDSALYLCASSTGTGGVNTEAFFGQGTRLTVV.

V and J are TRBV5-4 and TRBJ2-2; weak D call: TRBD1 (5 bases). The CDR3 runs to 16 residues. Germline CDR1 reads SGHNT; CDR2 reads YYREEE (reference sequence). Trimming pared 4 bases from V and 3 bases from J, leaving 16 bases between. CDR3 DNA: TGTGCCAGCAGCGGATTAGGCAGGGCTTACACCGGGGAGCTGTTTTTT. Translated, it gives CASSGLGRAYTGELFF.

The CDR3 reads CASTDGPQGAHEQYF. As DNA, the CDR3 is TGTGCCAGCACCGACGGACCGCAGGGGGCCCACGAGCAGTACTTC. The chain couples TRBV7-9 to TRBJ2-7, with TRBD1 identical over 8 bases. The CDR3 consists of 15 residues. Germline CDR1 and CDR2: SEHNR and FQNEAQ (reference sequence). The ends lost 7 bases at V and 5 bases at J; junction bases unmatched: 13.

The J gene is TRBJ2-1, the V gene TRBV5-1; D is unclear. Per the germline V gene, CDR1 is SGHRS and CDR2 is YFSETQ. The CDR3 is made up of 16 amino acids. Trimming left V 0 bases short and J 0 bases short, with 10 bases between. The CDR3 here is CASSLGGLSSYNEQFF. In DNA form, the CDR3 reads TGCGCCAGCAGCTTGGGTGGTCTTAGCTCCTACAATGAGCAGTTCTTC. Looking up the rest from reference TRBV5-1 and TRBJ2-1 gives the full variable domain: KAGVTQTPRYLIKTRGQQVTLSCSPISGHRSVSWYQQTPGQGLQFLFEYFSETQRNKGNFPGRFSGRQFSNSRSEMNVSTLELGDSALYLCASSLGGLSSYNEQFFGPGTRLTVL.

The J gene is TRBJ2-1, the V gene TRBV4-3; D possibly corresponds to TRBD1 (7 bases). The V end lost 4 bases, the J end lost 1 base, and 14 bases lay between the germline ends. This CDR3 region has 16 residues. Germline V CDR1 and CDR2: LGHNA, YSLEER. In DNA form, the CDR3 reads TGCGCCAGCAGCCCCCGGTCAGGGGGGTCCTACAATGAGCAGTTCTTC. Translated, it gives CASSPRSGGSYNEQFF.

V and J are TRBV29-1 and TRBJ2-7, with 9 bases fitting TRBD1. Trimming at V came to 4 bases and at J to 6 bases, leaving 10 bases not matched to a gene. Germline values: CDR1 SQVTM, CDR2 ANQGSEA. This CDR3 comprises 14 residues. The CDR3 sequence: CSVAQGAIWGEQYF. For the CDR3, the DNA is TGCAGCGTTGCACAGGGGGCGATTTGGGGCGAGCAGTACTTC.

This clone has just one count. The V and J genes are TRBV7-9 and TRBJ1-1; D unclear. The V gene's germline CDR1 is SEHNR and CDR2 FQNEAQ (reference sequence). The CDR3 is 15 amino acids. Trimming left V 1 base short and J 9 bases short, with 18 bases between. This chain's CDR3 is CASSLVSGRLGKAFF. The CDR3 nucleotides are TGTGCCAGCAGCTTAGTCAGCGGGCGGTTGGGGAAAGCTTTCTTT.

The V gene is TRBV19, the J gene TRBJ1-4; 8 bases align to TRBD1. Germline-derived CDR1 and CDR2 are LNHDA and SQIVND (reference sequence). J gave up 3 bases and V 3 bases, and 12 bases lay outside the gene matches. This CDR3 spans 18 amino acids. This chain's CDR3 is CASSMRQGAFEANEKLFF. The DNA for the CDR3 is TGTGCCAGTAGTATGCGGCAGGGGGCTTTTGAAGCTAATGAAAAACTGTTTTTT.

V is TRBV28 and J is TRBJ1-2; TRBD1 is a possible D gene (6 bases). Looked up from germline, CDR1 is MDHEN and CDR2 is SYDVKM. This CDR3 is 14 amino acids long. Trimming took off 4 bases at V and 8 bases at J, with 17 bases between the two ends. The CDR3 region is CASSWGGASGGYTF. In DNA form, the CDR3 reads TGTGCCAGCAGTTGGGGGGGCGCTTCAGGGGGCTACACCTTC.

CDR3 loop: CASSVERGGGYTF. CDR3 DNA: TGTGCCAGCAGCGTAGAGCGGGGAGGTGGCTACACCTTC. V and J are TRBV9 and TRBJ1-2; unclear D gene. Germline CDR1 and CDR2: SGDLS and YYNGEE. The V gene lost 0 bases and the J gene lost 7 bases, with 10 bases spanning the gap. The CDR3 is 13 amino acids.

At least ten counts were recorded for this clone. CDR3: CASSQDGGWEKLFF. Here the CDR3 DNA reads TGCGCCAGCAGCCAAGATGGGGGCTGGGAAAAACTGTTTTTT. The chain has TRBV4-1 and TRBJ1-4; D possibly corresponds to TRBD1 (6 bases). Germline V lookup: CDR1 MGHRA, CDR2 YSYEKL. The CDR3 has 14 residues. The V end was cut by 0 bases, the J end by 8 bases, with 10 bases between.

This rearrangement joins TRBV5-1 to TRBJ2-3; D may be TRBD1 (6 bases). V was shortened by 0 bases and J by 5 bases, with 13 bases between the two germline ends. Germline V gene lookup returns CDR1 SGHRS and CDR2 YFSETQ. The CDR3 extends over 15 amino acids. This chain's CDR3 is CASSLEGDLGDTQYF. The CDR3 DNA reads TGCGCCAGCAGCTTGGAGGGGGACCTCGGAGATACGCAGTATTTT.

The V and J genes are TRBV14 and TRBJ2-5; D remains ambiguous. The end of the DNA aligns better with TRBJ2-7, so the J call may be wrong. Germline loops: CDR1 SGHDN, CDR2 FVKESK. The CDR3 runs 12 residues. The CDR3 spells CASSAFSYEQYF. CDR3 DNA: TGTGCCAGCAGCGCCTTCTCCTACGAGCAGTACTTC.

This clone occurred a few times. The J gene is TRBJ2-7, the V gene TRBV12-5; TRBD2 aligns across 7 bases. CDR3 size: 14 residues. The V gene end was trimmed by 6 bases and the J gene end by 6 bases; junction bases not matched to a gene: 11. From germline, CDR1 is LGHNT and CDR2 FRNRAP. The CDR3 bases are TGTGCTAGTGGCCCTAGCGGCGGCTTTGGCGAGCAGTACTTC. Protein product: CASGPSGGFGEQYF.

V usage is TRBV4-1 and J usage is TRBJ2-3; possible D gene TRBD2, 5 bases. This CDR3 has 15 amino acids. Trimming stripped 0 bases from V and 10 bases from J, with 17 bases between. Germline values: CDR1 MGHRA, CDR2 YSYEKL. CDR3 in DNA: TGCGCCAGCAGCCAAGATCAAGAGGGCCCCCAGGCGCAGTATTTT. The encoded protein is CASSQDQEGPQAQYF.

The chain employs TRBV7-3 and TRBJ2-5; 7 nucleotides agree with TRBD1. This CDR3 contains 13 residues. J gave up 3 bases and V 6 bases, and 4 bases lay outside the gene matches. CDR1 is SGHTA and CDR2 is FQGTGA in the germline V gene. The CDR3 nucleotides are TGTGCCAGCAGGGCCGGACAGGAAGAGACCCAGTACTTC. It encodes CASRAGQEETQYF. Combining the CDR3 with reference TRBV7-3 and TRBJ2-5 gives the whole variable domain GAGVSQTPSNKVTEKGKYVELRCDPISGHTALYWYRQSLGQGPEFLIYFQGTGAADDSGLPNDRFFAVRPEGSVSTLKIQRTERGDSAVYLCASRAGQEETQYFGPGTRLLVL.

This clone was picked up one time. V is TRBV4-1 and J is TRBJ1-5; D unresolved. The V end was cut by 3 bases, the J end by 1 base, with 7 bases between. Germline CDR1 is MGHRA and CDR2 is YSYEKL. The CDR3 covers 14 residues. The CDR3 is CASSHLQSNQPQHF. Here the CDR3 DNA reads TGCGCCAGCAGCCATTTACAGAGCAATCAGCCCCAGCATTTT.

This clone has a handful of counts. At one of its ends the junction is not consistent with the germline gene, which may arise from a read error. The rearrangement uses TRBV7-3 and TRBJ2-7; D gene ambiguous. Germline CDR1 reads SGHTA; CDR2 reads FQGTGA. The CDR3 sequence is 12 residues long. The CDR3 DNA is TGTGCCCCTAAGCGAGCCTCCCACGAGCAGTACTTC. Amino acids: CAPKRASHEQYF.

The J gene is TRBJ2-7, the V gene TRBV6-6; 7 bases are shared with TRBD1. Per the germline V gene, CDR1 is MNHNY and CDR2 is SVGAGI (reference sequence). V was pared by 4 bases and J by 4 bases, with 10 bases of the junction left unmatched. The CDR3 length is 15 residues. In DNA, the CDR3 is TGTGCCAGCAGTTCCCGGACAGGCCCTTCATACGAGCAGTACTTC. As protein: CASSSRTGPSYEQYF.

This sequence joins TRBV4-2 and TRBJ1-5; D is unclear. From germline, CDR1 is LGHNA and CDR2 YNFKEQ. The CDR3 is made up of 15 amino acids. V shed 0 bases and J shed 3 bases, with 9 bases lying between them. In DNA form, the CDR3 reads TGTGCCAGCAGCCAAGAAGGAGCAACCAATCAGCCCCAGCATTTT. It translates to CASSQEGATNQPQHF.

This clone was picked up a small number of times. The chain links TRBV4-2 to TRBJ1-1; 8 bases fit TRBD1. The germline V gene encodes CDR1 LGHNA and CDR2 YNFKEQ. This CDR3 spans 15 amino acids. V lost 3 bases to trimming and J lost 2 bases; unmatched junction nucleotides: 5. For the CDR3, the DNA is TGTGCCAGCAGCCAGTGGACAGGGACTAACACTGAAGCTTTCTTT. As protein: CASSQWTGTNTEAFF.

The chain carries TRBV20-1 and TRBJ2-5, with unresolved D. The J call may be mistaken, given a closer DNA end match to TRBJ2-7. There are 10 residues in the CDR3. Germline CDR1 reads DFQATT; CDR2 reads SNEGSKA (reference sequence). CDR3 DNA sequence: TGCAGTGCTAGAGATCACGAGCAGTACTTC. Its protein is CSARDHEQYF.

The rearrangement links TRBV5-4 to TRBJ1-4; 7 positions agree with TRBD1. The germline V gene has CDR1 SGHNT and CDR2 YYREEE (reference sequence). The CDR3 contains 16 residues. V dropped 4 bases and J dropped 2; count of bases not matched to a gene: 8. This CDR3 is CASSPSTDRTNEKLFF. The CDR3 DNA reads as TGTGCCAGCAGCCCCTCTACGGACAGGACTAATGAAAAACTGTTTTTT.

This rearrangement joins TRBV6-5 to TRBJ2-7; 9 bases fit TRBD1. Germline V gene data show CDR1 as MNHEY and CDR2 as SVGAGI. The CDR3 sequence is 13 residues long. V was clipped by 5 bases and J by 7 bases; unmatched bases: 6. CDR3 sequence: CASSIRQGVEQYF. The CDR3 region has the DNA TGTGCCAGCAGTATCCGACAGGGGGTTGAGCAGTACTTC.

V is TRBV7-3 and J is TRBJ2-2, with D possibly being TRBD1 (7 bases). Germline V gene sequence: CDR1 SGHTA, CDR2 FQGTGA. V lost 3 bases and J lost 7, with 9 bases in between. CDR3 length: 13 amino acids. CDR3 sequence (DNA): TGTGCCAGCAGCTTCAGGGGGGTCGGGGAGCTGTTTTTT. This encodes CASSFRGVGELFF.

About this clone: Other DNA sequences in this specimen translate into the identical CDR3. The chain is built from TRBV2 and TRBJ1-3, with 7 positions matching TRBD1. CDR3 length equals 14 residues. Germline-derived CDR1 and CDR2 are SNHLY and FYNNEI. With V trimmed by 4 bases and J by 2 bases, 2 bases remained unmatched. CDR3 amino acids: CASSGQGAGNTIYF. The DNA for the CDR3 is TGTGCCAGCAGTGGCCAGGGGGCTGGAAACACCATATATTTT.